The present entry profiles one T cell receptor (beta chain) with its context. Its antigen is undetermined. Germline assignment: CDR1 SGHVS and CDR2 FQNEAQ. The CDR3 extends over 15 amino acids. V dropped 0 bases and J dropped 4; count of bases not matched to a gene: 3. This specimen comes from a study of T cells in tumors after PD-1 blockade. Study conclusions and caveats: About 41% of tumor TCR clonotypes were also found in blood.

Sequencing used immunoSEQ multiplex PCR; TCRdb keeps in-frame clones, though not all of them. The repertoire holds some 14,000 clones, with roughly 82% as singletons. Template: tumor biopsy or peripheral blood genomic DNA, roughly 600-6,004 ng per sample. Sequenced here: PBMCs, sampled after anti-PD-1 treatment. The chain links TRBV7-8 to TRBJ1-5; 7 nucleotides align to TRBD1. The clonotype originates from a human donor with basal cell carcinoma. The CDR3, as DNA: TGTGCCAGCAGCTTAGCGGGACAGACTAATCAGCCCCAGCATTTT. Amino acids: CASSLAGQTNQPQHF. The variable domain in full, completed from reference TRBV7-8 and TRBJ1-5, reads GAGVSQSPRYKVAKRGQDVALRCDPISGHVSLFWYQQALGQGPEFLTYFQNEAQLDKSGLPSDRFFAERPEGSVSTLKIQRTQQEDSAVYLCASSLAGQTNQPQHFGDGTRLSIL.